These 26 T cell receptor beta chains share one sample of origin, sequenced in a study of blood T cell repertoires in COVID-19. Clones were read by immunoSEQ multiplex PCR, and TCRdb kept only the in-frame ones, dropping some. The sample yields 150,000 to 200,000 clones, roughly 80% seen once. Sequencing was done on a sample of peripheral blood. The receptor set was obtained from a man between 60 and 75 years old with active or convalescent COVID-19.

This rearrangement joins TRBV7-2 to TRBJ2-7; 9 nucleotides agree with TRBD2. CDR3 length equals 15 residues. Per the germline V gene, CDR1 is SGHTA and CDR2 is FQGNSA. The J segment lost 4 bases and the V segment lost 5 bases, leaving 9 bases of the junction unmatched. The CDR3 DNA is TGTGCCAGCAGCCTCCTGGCAGCGGGGGGTTACGAGCAGTACTTC. Protein sequence: CASSLLAAGGYEQYF.

This chain joins TRBV7-2 and TRBJ1-1, with 7 positions matching TRBD1. The length of the CDR3 is 13 residues. The J segment lost 4 bases and the V segment lost 6 bases, leaving 5 bases of the junction unmatched. Germline V gene lookup returns CDR1 SGHTA and CDR2 FQGNSA. The CDR3, as DNA: TGTGCCAGCAGGTGGACAGGAGGCACTGAAGCTTTCTTT. Its protein product is CASRWTGGTEAFF.

V and J are TRBV19 and TRBJ2-3, with 7 positions matching TRBD1. Germline V CDR1 and CDR2: LNHDA, SQIVND (reference sequence). J lost 0 bases, V lost 5 bases, and 8 bases had no gene match. The CDR3 covers 16 residues. The CDR3 region is CASSAHRGPSTDTQYF. The CDR3 bases are TGTGCCAGTAGTGCCCACAGGGGCCCCAGCACAGATACGCAGTATTTT.

This clone appeared a few times. The chain joins TRBV6-5 to TRBJ2-5; 12 nucleotides line up with TRBD2. This CDR3 spans 15 amino acids. Losses at the gene ends were 6 bases for V and 6 bases for J; bases not matched to a gene: 8. Germline V gene data show CDR1 as MNHEY and CDR2 as SVGAGI. This CDR3 reads CASSPGLAGTKTQYF. Here the CDR3 DNA reads TGTGCCAGCAGCCCAGGACTAGCGGGAACGAAGACCCAGTACTTC.

The rearrangement uses TRBV28 and TRBJ2-7, with D possibly TRBD2 on 5 matching bases. This CDR3 is built from 13 residues. Germline CDR1 reads MDHEN; CDR2 reads SYDVKM. V dropped 7 bases and J dropped 4 bases, with 14 bases sitting between them. CDR3 DNA: TGTGCCAGCAAAAGAGCGGCCGCTTACGAGCAGTACTTC. Translation gives CASKRAAAYEQYF.

The genes are TRBV5-5 and TRBJ2-7, with 7 bases aligning to TRBD1. The CDR3 covers 14 residues. V gave up 1 base and J gave up 3 bases; unmatched junction bases: 4. Germline-derived CDR1 and CDR2 are SGHKS and YYEKEE (reference sequence). CDR3 sequence: CASSLLRGNYEQYF. The CDR3 DNA is TGTGCCAGCAGCTTGCTCAGGGGGAACTACGAGCAGTACTTC.

In the case of this clone: Other DNA sequences from this sample encode an identical CDR3 as well. The chain employs TRBV5-1 and TRBJ2-3, with no clear D. Germline loops: CDR1 SGHRS, CDR2 YFSETQ. The CDR3 loop spans 14 amino acids. V was cut by 0 bases and J by 0 bases, with 5 bases left in between. CDR3 DNA: TGCGCCAGCAGCTTGGATTCTAGCACAGATACGCAGTATTTT. Translated: CASSLDSSTDTQYF.

The chain joins TRBV5-1 to TRBJ1-1, with a tentative D call TRBD1 (6 bases). The CDR3 length is 16 residues. Germline assignment: CDR1 SGHRS and CDR2 YFSETQ. The ends were cut back, 4 bases at V and 3 bases at J, with 19 bases in the middle. CDR3 sequence reads: CASSNPRGGLDTEAFF. The CDR3 DNA sequence: TGCGCCAGCAGCAACCCTAGGGGGGGGCTGGACACTGAAGCTTTCTTT. Full variable domain (rest looked up from reference TRBV5-1 and TRBJ1-1): KAGVTQTPRYLIKTRGQQVTLSCSPISGHRSVSWYQQTPGQGLQFLFEYFSETQRNKGNFPGRFSGRQFSNSRSEMNVSTLELGDSALYLCASSNPRGGLDTEAFFGQGTRLTVV.

The rearrangement joins TRBV6-1 to TRBJ2-2; 9 nucleotides line up with TRBD1. J was trimmed by 5 bases and V by 4 bases; bases with no gene match: 8. The CDR3 length is 16 residues. CDR1 and CDR2 (germline): MNHNS, SASEGT. CDR3 loop: CASSAVRGQGTGELFF. CDR3 bases: TGTGCCAGCAGTGCGGTGAGGGGACAGGGTACCGGGGAGCTGTTTTTT.

This chain connects TRBV7-2 to TRBJ2-1; 10 bases are shared with TRBD1. This CDR3 contains 12 residues. The trim removed 5 bases at V and 11 bases at J, leaving 3 bases unmatched. In germline, CDR1 is SGHTA, CDR2 FQGNSA. CDR3: CASSRDRGKQFF. In nucleotides, the CDR3 is TGTGCCAGCAGCCGGGACAGGGGAAAGCAGTTCTTC.

The CDR3 loop is CASSQDRIHEQFF. The CDR3 DNA is TGTGCCAGCAGTCAGGACAGGATCCATGAGCAGTTCTTC. J is TRBJ2-1 and V is TRBV28, with 7 nucleotides matching TRBD1. Germline lookup yields CDR1 MDHEN and CDR2 SYDVKM. The V gene end was trimmed by 5 bases and the J gene end by 8 bases; junction bases not matched to a gene: 6. The CDR3 runs 13 residues.

This chain uses TRBV21-1 with TRBJ2-7; TRBD1 was called by the table and not checked on the DNA. TRBV21-1 is tagged as a pseudogene. This CDR3 comprises 14 residues. CDR3 amino acids: CASSLGQGSYEQYF. The CDR3 nucleotides read TGTGCCAGCAGTTTGGGACAGGGGTCCTACGAGCAGTACTTC.

The chain carries TRBV30 and TRBJ1-5, with 7 bases identical to TRBD1. Germline V lookup: CDR1 GTSNPN, CDR2 SVGIG (reference sequence). The CDR3 spans 13 residues. The V segment lost 1 base and the J segment 7 bases; nucleotides outside the gene matches: 4. The CDR3 bases are TGTGCCTGGAGTGAGGGGGCCTACCAGCCCCAGCATTTT. Amino acid sequence: CAWSEGAYQPQHF.

The chain carries TRBV7-8 and TRBJ2-7; tentatively, D is TRBD2 (6 bases). The CDR3 extends over 13 amino acids. CDR1 and CDR2 from the germline V gene are SGHVS and FQNEAQ. Trimming removed 0 bases from V and 7 bases from J, with 10 bases in between. CDR3 nucleotide sequence: TGTGCCAGCAGCTTAGCGGGACTCCCTGAGCAGTACTTC. Its protein product is CASSLAGLPEQYF.

The chain carries TRBV19 and TRBJ1-5, with 9 bases matching TRBD1. Germline V gives CDR1 LNHDA, CDR2 SQIVND (reference sequence). CDR3 length equals 16 residues. V lost 4 bases, J lost 4 bases, and 8 bases stayed unmatched. The CDR3 nucleotides read TGTGCCAGTAGTAGTACAGGGGGCGTAGGGAATCAGCCCCAGCATTTT. Amino acids: CASSSTGGVGNQPQHF.

The rearrangement links TRBV6-4 to TRBJ2-1, with D maybe TRBD2 (6 bases). CDR3 length: 15 residues. V shed 2 bases and J shed 2 bases, with 10 bases lying between them. From germline, CDR1 is MRHNA and CDR2 SNTAGT. This CDR3 reads CASSDGGTPYNEQFF. The DNA of the CDR3 is TGTGCCAGCAGTGACGGGGGGACCCCCTACAATGAGCAGTTCTTC.

This clone showed up just a few times. The chain links TRBV7-8 to TRBJ2-7, with D perhaps TRBD2 (6 bases). With 2 bases removed from V and 5 bases from J, the gap between germline ends came to 13 bases. CDR3 length: 14 residues. In germline, CDR1 is SGHVS, CDR2 FQNEAQ. The CDR3 protein is CASSLFGSINEQYF. In DNA form, the CDR3 reads TGTGCCAGCAGCTTATTCGGGAGTATCAACGAGCAGTACTTC.

This chain's CDR3 is CASSTGLYGTEAFF. DNA for the CDR3: TGTGCCAGCAGTACAGGGCTCTACGGCACTGAAGCTTTCTTT. This sequence joins TRBV2 and TRBJ1-1; a weak D match, TRBD1 (6 bases). CDR1 is SNHLY and CDR2 is FYNNEI in the germline V gene. The CDR3 has 14 residues. V gave up 5 bases and J gave up 4 bases, with 14 bases separating them. Full variable domain (missing parts from reference TRBV2 and TRBJ1-1): EPEVTQTPSHQVTQMGQEVILRCVPISNHLYFYWYRQILGQKVEFLVSFYNNEISEKSEIFDDQFSVERPDGSNFTLKIRSTKLEDSAMYFCASSTGLYGTEAFFGQGTRLTVV.

As regards this clone: Other nucleotide sequences from this sample produce the same CDR3. The chain links TRBV27 to TRBJ1-1; TRBD1 matches at 11 bases. Unmatched junction bases numbered 1, after V lost 3 bases and J lost 4 bases. Germline V CDR1 and CDR2: MNHEY, SMNVEV (reference sequence). This CDR3 comprises 14 residues. The CDR3 DNA follows: TGTGCCAGCAGTTTGGGGACAGGGGGCACTGAAGCTTTCTTT. Translated: CASSLGTGGTEAFF.

The chain carries TRBV12-3 or TRBV12-4 and TRBJ2-7; no firm D call. This CDR3 has 12 residues. Trimming took 4 bases from V and 7 from J, leaving 11 bases between them. The DNA of the CDR3 is TGTGCCAGCAGTTCGCTGGGCCTTGAGCAGTACTTC. This sequence encodes CASSSLGLEQYF.

This chain links TRBV6-2 or TRBV6-3 with TRBJ2-7; D not resolved. The CDR3 runs 11 residues. With 5 bases removed from V and 3 bases from J, the gap between germline ends came to 5 bases. Germline lookup yields CDR1 MNHEY and CDR2 SVGEGT. The CDR3 here is CASSAGYEQYF. CDR3 in DNA: TGTGCCAGCAGTGCCGGCTACGAGCAGTACTTC.

The rearrangement uses TRBV5-1 and TRBJ1-1; D is possibly TRBD1 (6 bases). Trimming removed 1 base from V and 1 base from J, with 11 bases in between. CDR1 and CDR2 (germline): SGHRS, YFSETQ. This CDR3 has 15 residues. CDR3 DNA: TGCGCCAGCAGCTTGACTGGGGGCCAGAACACTGAAGCTTTCTTT. Translating gives CASSLTGGQNTEAFF.

This clone was picked up one time. The chain has TRBV5-1 and TRBJ2-2; 7 bases agree with TRBD2. With 6 bases clipped from V and 0 bases from J, the junction kept 2 bases outside the gene matches. This CDR3 spans 14 amino acids. Germline CDR1 reads SGHRS; CDR2 reads YFSETQ. The CDR3 sequence: CASTRGSNTGELFF. In nucleotides, the CDR3 is TGCGCCAGCACGCGGGGGTCGAACACCGGGGAGCTGTTTTTT.

V usage is TRBV5-1 and J usage is TRBJ2-4; 8 bases fit TRBD1. The CDR3 has 12 residues. V trimming: 9 bases; J trimming: 7 bases; junction bases outside the gene matches: 6. Germline CDR1 is SGHRS and CDR2 is YFSETQ. This chain's CDR3 is CATTRGRNIQYF. The CDR3 DNA reads TGCGCCACCACCAGGGGGCGGAACATTCAGTACTTC.

This sequence joins TRBV28 and TRBJ2-3; 8 bases are shared with TRBD1. V lost 3 bases to trimming and J lost 3 bases; unmatched junction nucleotides: 2. Germline V gives CDR1 MDHEN, CDR2 SYDVKM. The CDR3 loop spans 14 amino acids. CDR3 loop: CASSLDRATDTQYF. In DNA form, the CDR3 reads TGTGCCAGCAGTTTGGACAGGGCGACAGATACGCAGTATTTT.

The chain combines TRBV14 with TRBJ1-1; TRBD1 aligns across 7 bases. Trimming removed 3 bases from V and 5 bases from J; junction bases left unmatched: 9. Germline CDR1 SGHDN, CDR2 FVKESK. The CDR3 loop spans 15 amino acids. The CDR3 DNA sequence: TGTGCCAGCAGCCAGAATACAGGGGTAGGGACTGAAGCTTTCTTT. Protein: CASSQNTGVGTEAFF.